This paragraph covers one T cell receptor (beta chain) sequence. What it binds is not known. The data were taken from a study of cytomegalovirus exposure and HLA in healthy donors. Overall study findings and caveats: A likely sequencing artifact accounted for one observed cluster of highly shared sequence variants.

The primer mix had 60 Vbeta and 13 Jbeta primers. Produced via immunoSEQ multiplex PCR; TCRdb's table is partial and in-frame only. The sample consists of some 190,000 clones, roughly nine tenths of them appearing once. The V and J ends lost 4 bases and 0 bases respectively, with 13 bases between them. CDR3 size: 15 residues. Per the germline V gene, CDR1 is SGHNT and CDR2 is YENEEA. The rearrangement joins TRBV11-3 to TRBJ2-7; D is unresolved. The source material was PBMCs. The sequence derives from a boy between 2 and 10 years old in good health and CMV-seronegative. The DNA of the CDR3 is TGTGCCAGCAGCTGGCACCCGATCAGCTCCTACGAGCAGTACTTC. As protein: CASSWHPISSYEQYF.